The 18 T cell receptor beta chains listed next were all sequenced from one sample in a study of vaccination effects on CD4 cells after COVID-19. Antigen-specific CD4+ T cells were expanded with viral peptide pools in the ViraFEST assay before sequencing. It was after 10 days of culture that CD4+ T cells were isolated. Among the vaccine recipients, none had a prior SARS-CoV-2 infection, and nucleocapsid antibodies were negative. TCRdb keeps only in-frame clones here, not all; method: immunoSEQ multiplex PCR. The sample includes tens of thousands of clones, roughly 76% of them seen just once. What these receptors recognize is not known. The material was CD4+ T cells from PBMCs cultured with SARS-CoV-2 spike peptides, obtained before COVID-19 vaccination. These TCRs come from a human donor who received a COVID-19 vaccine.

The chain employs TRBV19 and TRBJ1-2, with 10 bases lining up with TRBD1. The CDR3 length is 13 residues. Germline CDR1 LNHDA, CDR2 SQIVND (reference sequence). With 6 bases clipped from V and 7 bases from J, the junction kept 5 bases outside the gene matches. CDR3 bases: TGTGCCAGTAGAAGGGACAGGGGAAGTGGCTACACCTTC. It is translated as CASRRDRGSGYTF.

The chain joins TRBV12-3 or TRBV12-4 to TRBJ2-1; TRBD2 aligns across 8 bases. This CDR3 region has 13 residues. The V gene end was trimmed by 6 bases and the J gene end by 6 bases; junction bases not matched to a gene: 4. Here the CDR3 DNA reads TGTGCCAGCAGGGGGGCGGGAGGCAATGAGCAGTTCTTC. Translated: CASRGAGGNEQFF.

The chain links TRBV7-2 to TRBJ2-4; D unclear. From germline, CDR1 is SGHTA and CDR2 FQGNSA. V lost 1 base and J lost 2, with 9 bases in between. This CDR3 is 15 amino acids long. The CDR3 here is CASSLGLGTKNIQYF. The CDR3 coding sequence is TGTGCCAGCAGCTTAGGGTTAGGAACCAAAAACATTCAGTACTTC.

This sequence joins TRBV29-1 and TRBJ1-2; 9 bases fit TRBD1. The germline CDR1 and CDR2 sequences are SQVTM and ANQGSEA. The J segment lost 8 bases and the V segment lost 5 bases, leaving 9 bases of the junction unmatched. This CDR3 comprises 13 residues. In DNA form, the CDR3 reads TGCAGCGTTTCCGGACAGGGGTTGGACGGCTACACCTTC. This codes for CSVSGQGLDGYTF.

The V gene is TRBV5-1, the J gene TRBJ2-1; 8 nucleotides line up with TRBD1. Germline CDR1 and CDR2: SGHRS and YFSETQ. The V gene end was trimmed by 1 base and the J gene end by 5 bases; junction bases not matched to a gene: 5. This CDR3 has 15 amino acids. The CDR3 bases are TGCGCCAGCAGCTTGTCTGGGACAGGTAACAATGAGCAGTTCTTC. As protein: CASSLSGTGNNEQFF.

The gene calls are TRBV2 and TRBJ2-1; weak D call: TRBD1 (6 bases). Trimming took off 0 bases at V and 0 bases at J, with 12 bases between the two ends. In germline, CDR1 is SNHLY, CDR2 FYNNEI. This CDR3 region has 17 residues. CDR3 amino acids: CASSEASQGSSYNEQFF. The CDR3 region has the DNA TGTGCCAGCAGTGAAGCCAGCCAGGGGAGCTCCTACAATGAGCAGTTCTTC.

CDR3 region: CSGGLVTGELFF. The CDR3 DNA sequence: TGCAGCGGCGGATTGGTCACCGGGGAGCTGTTTTTT. This chain uses TRBV29-1 with TRBJ2-2; D remains ambiguous. CDR1 and CDR2 (germline): SQVTM, ANQGSEA. The V end lost 7 bases, the J end lost 4 bases, and 10 bases lay between the germline ends. CDR3 length: 12 residues.

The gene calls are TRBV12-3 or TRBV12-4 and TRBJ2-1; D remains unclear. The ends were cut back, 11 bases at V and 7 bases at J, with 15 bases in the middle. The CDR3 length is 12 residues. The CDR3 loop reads CALSRLGNEQFF. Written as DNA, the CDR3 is TGTGCCCTCTCGCGACTCGGAAATGAGCAGTTCTTC.

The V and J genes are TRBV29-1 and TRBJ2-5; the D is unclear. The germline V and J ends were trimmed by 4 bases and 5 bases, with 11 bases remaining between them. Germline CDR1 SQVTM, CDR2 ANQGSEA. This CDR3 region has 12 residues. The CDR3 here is CSVGEGAETQYF. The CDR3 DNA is TGCAGCGTTGGAGAAGGTGCGGAGACCCAGTACTTC.

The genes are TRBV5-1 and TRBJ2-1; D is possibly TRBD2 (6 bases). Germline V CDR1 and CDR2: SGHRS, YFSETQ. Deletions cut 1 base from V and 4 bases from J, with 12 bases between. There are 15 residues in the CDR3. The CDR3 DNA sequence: TGCGCCAGCAGCTTGAGTAGCGGTGTTTACAATGAGCAGTTCTTC. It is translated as CASSLSSGVYNEQFF. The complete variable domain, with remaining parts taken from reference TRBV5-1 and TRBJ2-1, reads KAGVTQTPRYLIKTRGQQVTLSCSPISGHRSVSWYQQTPGQGLQFLFEYFSETQRNKGNFPGRFSGRQFSNSRSEMNVSTLELGDSALYLCASSLSSGVYNEQFFGPGTRLTVL.

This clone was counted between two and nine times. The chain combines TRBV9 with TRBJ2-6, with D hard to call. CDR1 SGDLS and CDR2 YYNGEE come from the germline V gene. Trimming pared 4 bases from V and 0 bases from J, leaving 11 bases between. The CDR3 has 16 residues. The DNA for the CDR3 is TGTGCCAGCAGCTTCTTCTTCGGCTCTGGGGCCAACGTCCTGACTTTC. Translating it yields CASSFFFGSGANVLTF.

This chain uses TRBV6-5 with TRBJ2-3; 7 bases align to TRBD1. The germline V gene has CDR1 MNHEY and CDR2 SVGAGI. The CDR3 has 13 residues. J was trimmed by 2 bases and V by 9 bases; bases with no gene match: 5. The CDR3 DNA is TGTGCCAGTGCTGACAGGGACACAGATACGCAGTATTTT. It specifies CASADRDTDTQYF.

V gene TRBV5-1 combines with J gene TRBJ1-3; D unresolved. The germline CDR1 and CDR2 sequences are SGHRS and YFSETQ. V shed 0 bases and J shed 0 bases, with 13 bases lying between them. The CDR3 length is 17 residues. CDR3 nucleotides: TGCGCCAGCAGCTTGGACCCGATCGGCAACTCTGGAAACACCATATATTTT. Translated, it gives CASSLDPIGNSGNTIYF.

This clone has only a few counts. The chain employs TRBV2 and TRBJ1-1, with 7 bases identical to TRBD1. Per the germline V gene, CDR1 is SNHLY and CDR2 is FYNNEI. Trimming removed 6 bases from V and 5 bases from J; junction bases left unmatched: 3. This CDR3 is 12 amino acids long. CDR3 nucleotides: TGTGCCAGCAGCTCAGGGGGAACTGAAGCTTTCTTT. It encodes CASSSGGTEAFF.

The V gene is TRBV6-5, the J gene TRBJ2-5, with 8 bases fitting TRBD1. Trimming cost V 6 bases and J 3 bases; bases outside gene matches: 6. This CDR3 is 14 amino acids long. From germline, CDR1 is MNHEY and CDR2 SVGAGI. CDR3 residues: CASSHRTGKETQYF. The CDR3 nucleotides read TGTGCCAGCAGCCACCGGACAGGGAAAGAGACCCAGTACTTC.

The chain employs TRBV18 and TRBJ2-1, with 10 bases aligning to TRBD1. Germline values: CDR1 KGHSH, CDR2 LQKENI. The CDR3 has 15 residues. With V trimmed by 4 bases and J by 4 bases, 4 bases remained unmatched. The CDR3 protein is CASSRGQGEYNEQFF. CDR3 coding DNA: TGTGCCAGCTCACGCGGACAGGGGGAGTACAATGAGCAGTTCTTC.

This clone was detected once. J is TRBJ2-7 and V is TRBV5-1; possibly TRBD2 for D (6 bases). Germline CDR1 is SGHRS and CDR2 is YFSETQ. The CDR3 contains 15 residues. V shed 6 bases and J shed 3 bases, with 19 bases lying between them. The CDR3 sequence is CASTPGMTAGYEQYF. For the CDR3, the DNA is TGCGCCAGCACCCCCGGAATGACAGCGGGCTACGAGCAGTACTTC.

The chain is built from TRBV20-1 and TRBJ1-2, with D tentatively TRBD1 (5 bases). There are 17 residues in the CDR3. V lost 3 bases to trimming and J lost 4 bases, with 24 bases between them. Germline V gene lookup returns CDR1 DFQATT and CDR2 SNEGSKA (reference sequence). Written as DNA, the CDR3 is TGCAGTGCTAGTGGGAGAGAGGGAGGAGGGGACCCCTATGGCTACACCTTC. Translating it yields CSASGREGGGDPYGYTF.